The rows below give T cell receptor beta chains drawn from one sample of a study of circulating and synovial CD4+ cells in juvenile arthritis. TCRdb's table, derived via immunoSEQ multiplex PCR, lists solely in-frame clones and lacks some. Of about 33,000 clones detected, about 95% appear once; the ten largest clones hold 0.16%. The sample comprised CD4+ T cells from blood. The receptor set was obtained from a human donor with juvenile idiopathic arthritis. The CDR3 runs from the conserved cysteine through the conserved F or W. The D gene is left open where the match is weak. The listing skips clone size in some rows; elsewhere it reads once, few, many or a size class.

TRBJ2-1 | TRBV15 | NA | NA | TGTGCCACCAGCAGAGATTGGTTTAGCCAGGGATACAATGAGCAGTTCTTC | CATSRDWFSQGYNEQFF
TRBJ2-3 | TRBV5-1 | NA | NA | TGCGCCAGCAGCTTGGCAGTAACAGATACGCAGTATTTT | CASSLAVTDTQYF
TRBJ1-1 | TRBV28 | NA | NA | TGTGCCAGCAGCCTGCCTCCGAGGACTTTCTTT | CASSLPPRTFF
TRBJ1-1 | TRBV6-1 | once | TRBD1 | TGTGCCAGCAGTGTTGAAGGGGGCCTTGAAGCTTTCTTT | CASSVEGGLEAFF
TRBJ1-4 | TRBV27 | NA | TRBD1 | TGTGCCAGCCGCCGAGGACAGGGGATGCCTAATGAAAAACTGTTTTTT | CASRRGQGMPNEKLFF
TRBJ2-3 | TRBV18 | NA | NA | TGTGCCAGCTCACCGTTAGCAGATACGCAGTATTTT | CASSPLADTQYF
TRBJ2-2 | TRBV6-1 | NA | TRBD2 | TGTGCCAGCAAACAGCGGGGCACCGGGGAGCTGTTTTTT | CASKQRGTGELFF
TRBJ2-7 | TRBV4-2 | NA | NA | TGTGCCAGCAGCCAAGAGGTGGCTAGAGGTTCCTACGAGCAGTACTTC | CASSQEVARGSYEQYF
TRBJ2-5 | TRBV7-9 | NA | TRBD2 | TGTGCCAGCAGCCACCTAGCGGGAGGTGAGACCCAGTACTTC | CASSHLAGGETQYF
TRBJ2-4 | TRBV5-1 | NA | NA | TGCGCCAGCAGCTTGGGTGGACACCAAGGGCTAGCCAAAAACATTCAGTACTTC | CASSLGGHQGLAKNIQYF
TRBJ2-5 | TRBV15 | NA | NA | TGTGCCACCAGCAGAGATGTGGCAGAGACCCAGTACTTC | CATSRDVAETQYF
TRBJ2-3 | TRBV19 | NA | NA | TGTGCCAGTAGTATAGAGGGCTCAGATACGCAGTATTTT | CASSIEGSDTQYF
TRBJ1-1 | TRBV28 | NA | NA | TGTGCCAGCAGTTTAATCAGATCGAACACTGAAGCTTTCTTT | CASSLIRSNTEAFF
TRBJ2-5 | TRBV7-2 | NA | NA | TGTGCCAGCAGCTTAGGGGCCCTGATTGAAGGCCAGACCCAGTACTTC | CASSLGALIEGQTQYF
TRBJ1-5 | TRBV28 | NA | NA | TGTGCCAGCAGGATACAGGGTAATCAGCCCCAGCATTTT | CASRIQGNQPQHF
TRBJ2-3 | TRBV5-1 | NA | NA | TGCGCCAGCAGCATGGGACCGCGGGCAGATACGCAGTATTTT | CASSMGPRADTQYF
TRBJ1-2 | TRBV13 | NA | TRBD1 | TGTGCCAGCAGCCTTGGACAGGAGGATGGCTACACCTTC | CASSLGQEDGYTF
TRBJ1-2 | TRBV28 | NA | NA | TGTGCCAGCAGTTCCCTCCGGGGAACCGCTAACTATGGCTACACCTTC | CASSSLRGTANYGYTF
TRBJ1-5 | TRBV6-6 | NA | NA | TGTGCCAGCAGTTACGTGGCAGGATATAGCAATCAGCCCCAGCATTTT | CASSYVAGYSNQPQHF
TRBJ2-7 | TRBV10-3 | NA | TRBD2 | TGTGCCATCAGTGGAATAGCGGGGGACGAGCAGTACTTC | CAISGIAGDEQYF
TRBJ2-7 | TRBV6-1 | NA | TRBD2 | TGTGCCAGCAGTGAATATCGGGGCGGGAGGGACGAGCAGTACTTC | CASSEYRGGRDEQYF
TRBJ1-2 | TRBV4-3 | NA | NA | TGCGCCAGCAGCCAAGAGAGGGCCTATGGCTACACCTTC | CASSQERAYGYTF
TRBJ1-1 | TRBV11-2 | NA | NA | TGTGCCAGCGGGACAAAGACGAACACTGAAGCTTTCTTT | CASGTKTNTEAFF
TRBJ1-1 | TRBV9 | NA | NA | TGTGCCAGCAGCGTAGGGGAGGGGCTGAACACTGAAGCTTTCTTT | CASSVGEGLNTEAFF
TRBJ2-2 | TRBV10-3 | NA | NA | TGTGCCATCAGTGAGAGAGGGACGAACACCGGGGAGCTGTTTTTT | CAISERGTNTGELFF